Listed here is a single TCR beta chain. Antigen: not known. Each CDR3 protein is one row after TCRdb ran MiXCR on the 5' RACE reads. The table records hundreds of thousands of distinct CDR3 sequences, around 20% of them present only once. This sample was taken from a study of identical twins. Study observations and caveats: Analyses based on zero insertions could be partly confounded by invariant MAIT and iNKT cells.

Another study also made use of these data, one on T cells expressing NK-cell markers.

The sequence was obtained from a woman under 30 in good health. The sample was PBMCs.

DNA for the CDR3: TGTGCCAGCAGCTTAGGGGGTAGCGGGAGGAGGTCCTACAATGAGCAGTTCTTC. Protein sequence: CASSLGGSGRRSYNEQFF. The chain is built from TRBV11-2 and TRBJ2-1, with 10 bases aligning to TRBD2. The V gene end was trimmed by 1 base and the J gene end by 1 base; junction bases not matched to a gene: 7. CDR1 SGHAT and CDR2 FQNNGV come from the germline V gene. The CDR3 length is 18 residues.